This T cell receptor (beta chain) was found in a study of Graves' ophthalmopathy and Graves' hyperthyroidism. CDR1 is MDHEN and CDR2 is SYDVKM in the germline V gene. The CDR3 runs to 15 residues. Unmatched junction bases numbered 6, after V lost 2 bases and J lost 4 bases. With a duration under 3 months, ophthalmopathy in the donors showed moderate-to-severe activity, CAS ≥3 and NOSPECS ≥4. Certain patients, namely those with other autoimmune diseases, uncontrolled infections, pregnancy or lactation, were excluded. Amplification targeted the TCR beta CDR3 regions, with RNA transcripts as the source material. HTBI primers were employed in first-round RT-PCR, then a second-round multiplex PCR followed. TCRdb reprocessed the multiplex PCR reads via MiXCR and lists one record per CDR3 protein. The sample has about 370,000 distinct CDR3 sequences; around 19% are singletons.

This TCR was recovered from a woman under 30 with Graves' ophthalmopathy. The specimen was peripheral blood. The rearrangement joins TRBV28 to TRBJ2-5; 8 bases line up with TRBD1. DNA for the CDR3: TGTGCCAGCAGTTTAGGGGACAGGAATAGAGAGACCCAGTACTTC. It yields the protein CASSLGDRNRETQYF.